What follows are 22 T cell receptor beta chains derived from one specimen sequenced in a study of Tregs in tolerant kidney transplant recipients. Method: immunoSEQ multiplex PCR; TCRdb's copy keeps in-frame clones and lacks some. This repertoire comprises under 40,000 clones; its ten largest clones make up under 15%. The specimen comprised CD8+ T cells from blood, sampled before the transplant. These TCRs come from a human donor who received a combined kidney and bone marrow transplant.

The CDR3 is CASSLGTGIYGYTF. The sequenced CDR3 bases are TGTGCCAGCAGCTTAGGGACTGGAATCTATGGC. The gene calls are TRBV5-5 and TRBJ1-2; TRBD1 is a possible D gene (5 bases). The read is 3 residues too short to cover the CDR3 end, so that end is filled in from the germline J gene. Germline lookup yields CDR1 SGHKS and CDR2 YYEKEE (reference sequence). V lost 2 bases, J lost 4 bases, and 12 bases lay in between. The CDR3 is 14 amino acids.

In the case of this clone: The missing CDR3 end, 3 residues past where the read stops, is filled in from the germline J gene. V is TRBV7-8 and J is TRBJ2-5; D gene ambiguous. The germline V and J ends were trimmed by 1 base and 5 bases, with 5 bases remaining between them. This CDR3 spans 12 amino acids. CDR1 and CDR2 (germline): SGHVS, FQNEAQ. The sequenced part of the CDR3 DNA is TGTGCCAGCAGCTTAGGCGTTGAGACC. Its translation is CASSLGVET. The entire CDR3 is CASSLGVETQYF.

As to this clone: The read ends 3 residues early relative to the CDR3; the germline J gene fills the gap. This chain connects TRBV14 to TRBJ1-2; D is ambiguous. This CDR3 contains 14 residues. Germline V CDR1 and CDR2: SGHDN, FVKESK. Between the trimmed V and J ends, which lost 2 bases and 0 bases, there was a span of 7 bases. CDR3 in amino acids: CASSQTSANYGYTF. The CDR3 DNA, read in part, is TGTGCCAGCAGCCAAACATCCGCTAACTATGGC.

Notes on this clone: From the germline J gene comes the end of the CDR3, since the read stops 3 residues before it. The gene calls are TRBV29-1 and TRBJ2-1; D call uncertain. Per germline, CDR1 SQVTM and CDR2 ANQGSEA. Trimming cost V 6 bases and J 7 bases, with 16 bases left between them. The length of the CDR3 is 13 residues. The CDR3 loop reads CSVGPGSLNEQFF. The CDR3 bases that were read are TGCAGCGTCGGTCCAGGCTCCCTAAATGAG.

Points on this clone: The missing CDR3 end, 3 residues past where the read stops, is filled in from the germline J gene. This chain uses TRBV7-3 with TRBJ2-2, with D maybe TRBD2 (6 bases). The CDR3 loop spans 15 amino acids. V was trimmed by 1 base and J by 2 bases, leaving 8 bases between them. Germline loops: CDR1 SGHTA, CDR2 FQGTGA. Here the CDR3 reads CASSLRGLNTGELFF. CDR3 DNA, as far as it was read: TGTGCCAGCAGCTTAAGGGGACTCAACACCGGGGAG. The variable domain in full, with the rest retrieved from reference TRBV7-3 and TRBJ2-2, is GAGVSQTPSNKVTEKGKYVELRCDPISGHTALYWYRQSLGQGPEFLIYFQGTGAADDSGLPNDRFFAVRPEGSVSTLKIQRTERGDSAVYLCASSLRGLNTGELFFGEGSRLTVL.

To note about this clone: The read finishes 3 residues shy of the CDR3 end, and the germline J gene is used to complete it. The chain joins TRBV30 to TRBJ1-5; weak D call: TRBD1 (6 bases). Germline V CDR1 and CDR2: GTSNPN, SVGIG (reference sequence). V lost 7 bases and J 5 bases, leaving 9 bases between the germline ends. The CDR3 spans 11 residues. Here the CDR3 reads CASGEDQPQHF. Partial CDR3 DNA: TGTGCCTCAGGGGAGGATCAGCCC. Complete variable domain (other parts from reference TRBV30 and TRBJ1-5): SQTIHQWPATLVQPVGSPLSLECTVEGTSNPNLYWYRQAAGRGLQLLFYSVGIGQISSEVPQNLSASRPQDRQFILSSKKLLLSDSGFYLCASGEDQPQHFGDGTRLSIL.

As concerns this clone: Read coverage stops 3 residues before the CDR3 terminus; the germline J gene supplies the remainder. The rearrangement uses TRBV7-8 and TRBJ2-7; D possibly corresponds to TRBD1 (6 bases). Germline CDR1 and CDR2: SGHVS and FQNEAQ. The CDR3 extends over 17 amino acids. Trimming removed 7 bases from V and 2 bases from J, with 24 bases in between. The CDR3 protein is CASNPQVGAIKTYEQYF. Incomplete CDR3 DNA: TGTGCCAGCAACCCCCAGGTGGGGGCGATCAAGACCTACGAG. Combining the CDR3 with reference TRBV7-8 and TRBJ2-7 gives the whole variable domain GAGVSQSPRYKVAKRGQDVALRCDPISGHVSLFWYQQALGQGPEFLTYFQNEAQLDKSGLPSDRFFAERPEGSVSTLKIQRTQQEDSAVYLCASNPQVGAIKTYEQYFGPGTRLTVT.

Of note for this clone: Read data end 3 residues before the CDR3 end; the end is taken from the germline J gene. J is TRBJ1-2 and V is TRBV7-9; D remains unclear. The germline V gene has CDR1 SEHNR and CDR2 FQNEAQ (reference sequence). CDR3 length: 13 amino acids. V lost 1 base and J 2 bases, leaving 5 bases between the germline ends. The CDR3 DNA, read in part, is TGTGCCAGCAGCTTAGTCGGGAACTATGGC. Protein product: CASSLVGNYG. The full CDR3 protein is CASSLVGNYGYTF.

Partial CDR3 DNA: TGTGCCAGCAGGTGGCAGGTGAACACCGGGGAG. Encoded protein: CASRWQVNTGE. From start to end, the CDR3 is CASRWQVNTGELFF. This chain links TRBV6-2 or TRBV6-3 with TRBJ2-2; D gene unclear. Read sequence stops 3 residues before the CDR3 end, and the germline J gene provides the missing end. CDR3 size: 14 residues. Germline lookup yields CDR1 MNHEY and CDR2 SVGEGT. Trimming left V 6 bases short and J 1 base short, with 9 bases between.

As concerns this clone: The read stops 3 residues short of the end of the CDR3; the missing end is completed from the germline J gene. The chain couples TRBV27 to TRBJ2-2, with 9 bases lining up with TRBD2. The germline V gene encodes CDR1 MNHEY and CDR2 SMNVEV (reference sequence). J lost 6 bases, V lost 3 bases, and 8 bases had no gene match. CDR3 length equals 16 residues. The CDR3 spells CASSFLSGSGSGELFF. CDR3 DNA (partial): TGTGCCAGCAGTTTCCTTAGCGGGAGTGGGTCCGGGGAG.

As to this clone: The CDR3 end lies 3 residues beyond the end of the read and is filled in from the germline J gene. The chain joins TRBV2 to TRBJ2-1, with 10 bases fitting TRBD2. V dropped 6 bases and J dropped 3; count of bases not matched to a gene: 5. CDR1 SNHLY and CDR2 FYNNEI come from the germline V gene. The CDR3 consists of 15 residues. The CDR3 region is CASSWTSGDYNEQFF. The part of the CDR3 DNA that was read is TGTGCCAGCAGCTGGACTAGCGGAGACTACAATGAG. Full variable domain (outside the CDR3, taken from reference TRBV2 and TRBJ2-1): EPEVTQTPSHQVTQMGQEVILRCVPISNHLYFYWYRQILGQKVEFLVSFYNNEISEKSEIFDDQFSVERPDGSNFTLKIRSTKLEDSAMYFCASSWTSGDYNEQFFGPGTRLTVL.

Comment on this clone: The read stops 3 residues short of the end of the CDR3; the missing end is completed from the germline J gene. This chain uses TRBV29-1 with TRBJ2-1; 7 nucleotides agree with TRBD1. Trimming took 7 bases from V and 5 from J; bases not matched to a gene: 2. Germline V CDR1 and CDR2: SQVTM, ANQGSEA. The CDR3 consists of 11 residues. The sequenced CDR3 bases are TGCAGCGCAACAGGGGACAATGAG. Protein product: CSATGDNE. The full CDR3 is CSATGDNEQFF.

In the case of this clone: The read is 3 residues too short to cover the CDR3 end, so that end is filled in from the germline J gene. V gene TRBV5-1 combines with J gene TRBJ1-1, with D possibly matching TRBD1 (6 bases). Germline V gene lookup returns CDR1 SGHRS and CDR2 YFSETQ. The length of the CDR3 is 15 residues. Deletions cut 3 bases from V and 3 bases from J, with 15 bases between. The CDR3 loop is CASSSGPGVDTEAFF. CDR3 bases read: TGCGCCAGCAGCTCTGGGCCAGGGGTAGACACTGAA.

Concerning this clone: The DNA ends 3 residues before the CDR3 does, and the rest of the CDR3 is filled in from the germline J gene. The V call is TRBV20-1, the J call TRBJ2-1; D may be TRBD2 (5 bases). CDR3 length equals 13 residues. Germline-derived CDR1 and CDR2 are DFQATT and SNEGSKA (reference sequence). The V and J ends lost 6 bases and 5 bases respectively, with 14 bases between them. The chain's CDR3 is CSARTLGDNEQFF. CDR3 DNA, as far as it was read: TGCAGTGCCCGGACTCTTGGGGACAATGAG.

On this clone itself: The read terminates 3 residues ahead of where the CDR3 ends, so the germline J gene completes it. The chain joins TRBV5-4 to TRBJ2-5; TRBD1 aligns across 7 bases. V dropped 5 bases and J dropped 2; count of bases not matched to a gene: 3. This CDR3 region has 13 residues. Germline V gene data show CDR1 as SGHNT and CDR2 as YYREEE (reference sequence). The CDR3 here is CASRSGGQETQYF. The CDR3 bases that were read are TGTGCCAGCAGATCAGGGGGTCAAGAGACC.

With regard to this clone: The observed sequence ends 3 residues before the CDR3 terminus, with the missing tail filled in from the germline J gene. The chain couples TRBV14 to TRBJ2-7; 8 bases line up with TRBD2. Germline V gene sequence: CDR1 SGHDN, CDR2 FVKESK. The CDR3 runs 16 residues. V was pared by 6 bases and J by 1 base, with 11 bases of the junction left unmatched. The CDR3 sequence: CASSHPGGVASYEQYF. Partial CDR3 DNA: TGTGCCAGCAGTCACCCCGGGGGGGTAGCTTCCTACGAG.

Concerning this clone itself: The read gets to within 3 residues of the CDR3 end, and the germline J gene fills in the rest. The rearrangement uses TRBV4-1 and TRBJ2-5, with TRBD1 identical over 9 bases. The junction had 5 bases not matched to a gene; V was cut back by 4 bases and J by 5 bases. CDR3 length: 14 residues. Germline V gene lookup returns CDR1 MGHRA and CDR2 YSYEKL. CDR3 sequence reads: CASSRGTGMETQYF. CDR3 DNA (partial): TGCGCCAGCAGCCGAGGGACAGGGATGGAGACC.

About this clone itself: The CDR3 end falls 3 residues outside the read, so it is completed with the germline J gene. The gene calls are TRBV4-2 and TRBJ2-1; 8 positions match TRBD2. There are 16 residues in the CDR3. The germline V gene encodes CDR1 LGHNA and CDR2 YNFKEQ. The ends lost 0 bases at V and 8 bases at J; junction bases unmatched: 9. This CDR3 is CASSQEGSGARDEQFF. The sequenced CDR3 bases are TGTGCCAGCAGCCAAGAGGGTAGCGGGGCCCGGGATGAG.

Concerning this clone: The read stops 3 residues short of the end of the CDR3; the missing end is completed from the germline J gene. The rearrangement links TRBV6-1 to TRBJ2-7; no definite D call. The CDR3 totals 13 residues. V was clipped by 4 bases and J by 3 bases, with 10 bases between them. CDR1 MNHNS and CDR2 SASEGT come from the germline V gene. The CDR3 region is CASSVRVVYEQYF. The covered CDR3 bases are TGTGCCAGCAGTGTCCGGGTCGTCTACGAG.

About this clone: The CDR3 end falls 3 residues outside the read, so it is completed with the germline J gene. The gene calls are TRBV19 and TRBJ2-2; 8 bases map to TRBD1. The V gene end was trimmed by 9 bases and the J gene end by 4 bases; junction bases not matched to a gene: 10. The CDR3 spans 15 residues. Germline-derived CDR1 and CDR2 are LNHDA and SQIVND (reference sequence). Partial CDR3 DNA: TGTGCCAGCGCGACCTGGACAGGGATCACCGGGGAG. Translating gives CASATWTGITGE. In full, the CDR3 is CASATWTGITGELFF. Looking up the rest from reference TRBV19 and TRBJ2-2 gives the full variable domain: DGGITQSPKYLFRKEGQNVTLSCEQNLNHDAMYWYRQDPGQGLRLIYYSQIVNDFQKGDIAEGYSVSREKKESFPLTVTSAQKNPTAFYLCASATWTGITGELFFGEGSRLTVL.

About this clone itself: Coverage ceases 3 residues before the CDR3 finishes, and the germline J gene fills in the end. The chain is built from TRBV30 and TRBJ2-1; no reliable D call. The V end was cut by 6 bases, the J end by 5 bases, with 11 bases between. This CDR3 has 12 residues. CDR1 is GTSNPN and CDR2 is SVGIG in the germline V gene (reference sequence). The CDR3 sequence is CACRPGDNEQFF. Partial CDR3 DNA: TGTGCCTGCCGGCCAGGAGACAATGAG. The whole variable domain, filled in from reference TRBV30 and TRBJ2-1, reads SQTIHQWPATLVQPVGSPLSLECTVEGTSNPNLYWYRQAAGRGLQLLFYSVGIGQISSEVPQNLSASRPQDRQFILSSKKLLLSDSGFYLCACRPGDNEQFFGPGTRLTVL.

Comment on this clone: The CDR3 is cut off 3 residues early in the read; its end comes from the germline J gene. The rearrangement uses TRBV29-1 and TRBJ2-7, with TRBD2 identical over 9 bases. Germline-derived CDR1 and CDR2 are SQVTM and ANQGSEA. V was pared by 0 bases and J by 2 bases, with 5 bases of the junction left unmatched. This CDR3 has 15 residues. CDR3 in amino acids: CSVEDQASGTYEQYF. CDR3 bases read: TGCAGCGTTGAAGATCAGGCTAGCGGGACCTACGAG.